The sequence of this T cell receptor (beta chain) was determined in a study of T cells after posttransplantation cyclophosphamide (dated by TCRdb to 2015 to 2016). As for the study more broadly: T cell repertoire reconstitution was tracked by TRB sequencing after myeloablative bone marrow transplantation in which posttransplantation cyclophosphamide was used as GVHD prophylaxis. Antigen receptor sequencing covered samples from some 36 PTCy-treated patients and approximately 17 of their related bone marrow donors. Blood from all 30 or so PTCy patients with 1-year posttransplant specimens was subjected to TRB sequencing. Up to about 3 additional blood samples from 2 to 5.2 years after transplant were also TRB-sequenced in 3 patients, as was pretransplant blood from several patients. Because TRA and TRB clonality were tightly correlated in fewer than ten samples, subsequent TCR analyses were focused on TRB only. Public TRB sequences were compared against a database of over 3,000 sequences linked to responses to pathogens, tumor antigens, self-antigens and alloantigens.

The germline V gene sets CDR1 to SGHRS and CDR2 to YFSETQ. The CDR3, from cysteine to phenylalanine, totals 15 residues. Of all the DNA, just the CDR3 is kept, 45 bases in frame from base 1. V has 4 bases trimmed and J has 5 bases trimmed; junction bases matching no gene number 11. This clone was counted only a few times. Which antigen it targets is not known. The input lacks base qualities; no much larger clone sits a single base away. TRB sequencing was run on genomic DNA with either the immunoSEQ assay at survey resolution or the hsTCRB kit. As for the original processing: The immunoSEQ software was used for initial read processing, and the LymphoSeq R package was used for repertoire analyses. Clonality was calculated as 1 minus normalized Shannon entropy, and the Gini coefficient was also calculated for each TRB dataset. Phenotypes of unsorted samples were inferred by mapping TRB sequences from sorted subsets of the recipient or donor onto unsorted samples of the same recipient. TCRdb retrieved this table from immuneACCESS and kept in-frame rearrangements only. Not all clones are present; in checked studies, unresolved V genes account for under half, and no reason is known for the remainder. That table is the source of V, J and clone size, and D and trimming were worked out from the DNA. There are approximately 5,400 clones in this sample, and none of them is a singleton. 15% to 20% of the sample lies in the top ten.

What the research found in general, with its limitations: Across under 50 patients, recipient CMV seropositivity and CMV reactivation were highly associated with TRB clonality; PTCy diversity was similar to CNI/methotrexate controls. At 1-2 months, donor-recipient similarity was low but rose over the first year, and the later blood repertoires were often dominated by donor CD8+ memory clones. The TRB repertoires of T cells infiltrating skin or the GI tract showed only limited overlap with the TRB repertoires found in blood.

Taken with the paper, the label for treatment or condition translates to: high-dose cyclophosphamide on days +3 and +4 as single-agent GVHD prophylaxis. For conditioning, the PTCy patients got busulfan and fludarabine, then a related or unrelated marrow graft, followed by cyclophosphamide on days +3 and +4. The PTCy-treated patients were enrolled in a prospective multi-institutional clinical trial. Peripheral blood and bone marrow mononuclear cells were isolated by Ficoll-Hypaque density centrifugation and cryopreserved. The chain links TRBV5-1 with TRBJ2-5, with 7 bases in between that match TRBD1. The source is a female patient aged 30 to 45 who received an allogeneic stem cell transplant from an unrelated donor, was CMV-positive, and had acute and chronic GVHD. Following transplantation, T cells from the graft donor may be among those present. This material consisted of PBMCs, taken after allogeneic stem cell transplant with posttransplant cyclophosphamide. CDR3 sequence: CASSIEGAPGETQYF. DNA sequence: TGCGCCAGCAGCATCGAGGGGGCGCCGGGGGAGACCCAGTACTTC.